This T cell receptor beta chain is from a study of response to subunit inactivated influenza vaccine (dated by TCRdb to between 2018 and 2020). Regarding the study in general: To follow how T cells responded to a trivalent subunit inactivated influenza vaccine, the researchers relied on deep quantitative profiling of the T cell receptor repertoire. The research as a whole found: The authors suggested that each seasonal influenza vaccination may recruit only a limited number of new T cells.

The time point label for this specimen denotes: around 42 days after influenza vaccine administration. Comment on this clonotype: Its antigen has not been determined. No much larger clonotype is one base removed from it; base qualities were not supplied.

The germline V gene specifies SQVTM as CDR1 and ANQGSEA as CDR2. V and J lose 7 bases and 2 bases, and a span of 11 bases separates them. The cysteine opens and the phenylalanine closes a CDR3 of 12 amino acids. Only the CDR3 DNA stays, 36 bases, in frame from base 1. The library relied on RT-PCR. The sequencing machine was an Illumina HiSeq 2500. TCRdb handled the public reads itself, with Q25 trimming in fastp and clone calling in MiXCR, and kept productive beta chains. Every entry covers one CDR3 protein and lists the most common genes and DNA from its rows. This sample lists more than 400,000 distinct CDR3 sequences; roughly 11% were detected once. The ten most abundant clones make up around 12% of the sample.

The TCR originated in a man aged 45-60 years who received an inactivated influenza vaccine. Donor details come from another sample of the same person, matched by shared clones. The chain joins TRBV29-1 to TRBJ2-5, with TRBD2 as a weak D call on 6 bases. The material was PBMCs from blood, obtained more than 35 days after vaccination. Here is the DNA: TGCAGCGCCCTAGCGAATCAAGAGACCCAGTACTTC. This encodes CSALANQETQYF. Reference TRBV29-1 and TRBJ2-5 genes cover what lies past the CDR3, so the full variable domain is SAVISQKPSRDICQRGTSLTIQCQVDSQVTMMFWYRQQPGQSLTLIATANQGSEATYESGFVIDKFPISRPNLTFSTLTVSNMSPEDSSIYLCSALANQETQYFGPGTRLLVL.